One and the same sample provided the 9 T cell receptor beta chains below, sequenced in a study of blood T cell repertoires in COVID-19. Sequencing used immunoSEQ multiplex PCR; TCRdb keeps in-frame clones, though not all of them. The sample lists some 180,000 clones, 70% to 85% seen once, with approximately 12% in the top ten. The sequenced sample was peripheral blood. Receptors were obtained from a middle-aged man who had recovered from COVID-19.

On this clone itself: The sample has other DNA sequences that encode this CDR3 too. The CDR3 DNA sequence: TGTGCCAGCAGAGGGGTTTATAATTCACCCCTCCACTTT. Protein product: CASRGVYNSPLHF. J is TRBJ1-6 and V is TRBV27; maybe TRBD1 (5 bases). Trimming stripped 6 bases from V and 4 bases from J, with 7 bases between. This CDR3 comprises 13 residues. The V gene's germline CDR1 is MNHEY and CDR2 SMNVEV (reference sequence).

This chain connects TRBV7-9 to TRBJ2-7; D gene uncertain. Germline V gene data show CDR1 as SEHNR and CDR2 as FQNEAQ (reference sequence). Between the trimmed V and J ends, which lost 5 bases and 7 bases, there was a span of 21 bases. The CDR3 runs 15 residues. The CDR3 here is CASSHLGVINLEQYF. CDR3 DNA: TGTGCCAGCAGCCATCTCGGAGTCATTAATCTGGAGCAGTACTTC.

This rearrangement joins TRBV10-3 to TRBJ2-4, with TRBD2 as a possible D gene (6 bases). With 2 bases removed from V and 8 bases from J, the gap between germline ends came to 19 bases. The CDR3 is made up of 16 amino acids. Per germline, CDR1 ENHRY and CDR2 SYGVKD. The chain's CDR3 is CAISERIVGSMDIQYF. The CDR3 DNA follows: TGTGCCATCAGTGAGCGTATTGTCGGGAGTATGGACATTCAGTACTTC.

The chain carries TRBV7-6 and TRBJ1-2, with 7 positions matching TRBD1. The germline gives CDR1 SGHVS, CDR2 FNYEAQ. The CDR3 sequence is 13 residues long. The V and J ends lost 1 base and 4 bases, in that order; junction bases with no gene match: 0. CDR3 amino acids: CASSLGTGYGYTF. Here the CDR3 DNA reads TGTGCCAGCAGCTTAGGGACAGGCTATGGCTACACCTTC.

The chain uses TRBV5-4 and TRBJ2-3; D may be TRBD2 (6 bases). Germline lookup yields CDR1 SGHNT and CDR2 YYREEE (reference sequence). Trimming removed 0 bases from V and 0 bases from J, with 11 bases in between. The CDR3 totals 16 residues. The CDR3 sequence: CASSLAETRSTDTQYF. CDR3 DNA sequence: TGTGCCAGCAGCTTGGCCGAGACTAGAAGCACAGATACGCAGTATTTT.

This chain links TRBV29-1 with TRBJ1-5; tentatively, D is TRBD1 (5 bases). This CDR3 comprises 15 residues. Per germline, CDR1 SQVTM and CDR2 ANQGSEA. Between the trimmed V and J ends, which lost 6 bases and 5 bases, there was a span of 20 bases. CDR3 DNA sequence: TGCAGCGTCGGGGGGATGGGGGATAGGGATCAGCCCCAGCATTTT. Translation gives CSVGGMGDRDQPQHF.

This clone has only one observation. The chain is built from TRBV28 and TRBJ1-4; D gene unclear. Per the germline V gene, CDR1 is MDHEN and CDR2 is SYDVKM. The CDR3 extends over 14 amino acids. Between the trimmed V and J ends, which lost 3 bases and 0 bases, there was a span of 5 bases. DNA for the CDR3: TGTGCCAGCAGTTTCGGTGCAACTAATGAAAAACTGTTTTTT. This sequence encodes CASSFGATNEKLFF. The full variable domain, with the rest looked up from reference TRBV28 and TRBJ1-4, is DVKVTQSSRYLVKRTGEKVFLECVQDMDHENMFWYRQDPGLGLRLIYFSYDVKMKEKGDIPEGYSVSREKKERFSLILESASTNQTSMYLCASSFGATNEKLFFGSGTQLSVL.

J is TRBJ2-1 and V is TRBV6-2 or TRBV6-3, with 10 bases identical to TRBD2. The germline V gene encodes CDR1 MNHEY and CDR2 SVGEGT. CDR3 length: 14 residues. V shed 6 bases and J 6 bases; nucleotides not matched to a gene: 5. CDR3 residues: CASSPGTSVNEQFF. In nucleotides, the CDR3 is TGTGCCAGCAGCCCCGGGACTAGCGTCAATGAGCAGTTCTTC.

This clone appeared a single time. The CDR3 here is CAITAGGPSYEQYF. In DNA, the CDR3 is TGTGCCATCACCGCGGGCGGCCCTTCCTACGAGCAGTACTTC. The chain employs TRBV10-3 and TRBJ2-7; D is perhaps TRBD2 (5 bases). Per the germline V gene, CDR1 is ENHRY and CDR2 is SYGVKD. CDR3 length: 14 residues. V was cut by 7 bases and J by 1 base, with 14 bases left in between.